The 21 T cell receptor beta chains below were found in one sample sequenced in a study of T cell responses to AZD1222 COVID-19 vaccine. Data came from immunoSEQ multiplex PCR; TCRdb stores just in-frame clones and leaves some out. Counted here are 80,000 to 100,000 clones, about 86% occurring once; the ten biggest clones make up 6.3%. The specimen was peripheral blood, collected on day 0 of AZD1222 vaccination. Every receptor here comes from an adult in good health.

This sequence joins TRBV6-5 and TRBJ2-7; the D gene is possibly TRBD2 (7 bases). Germline V lookup: CDR1 MNHEY, CDR2 SVGAGI. The CDR3 sequence is 12 residues long. V was trimmed by 5 bases and J by 6 bases, leaving 11 bases between them. In nucleotides, the CDR3 is TGTGCCAGCAGTAGGGGGGGGACCGAGCAGTACTTC. Its protein product is CASSRGGTEQYF.

This clone was seen a few times. The rearrangement joins TRBV11-3 to TRBJ2-7, with 7 bases aligning to TRBD1. Germline V gives CDR1 SGHNT, CDR2 YENEEA. CDR3 length: 16 residues. The J segment lost 3 bases and the V segment lost 2 bases, leaving 10 bases of the junction unmatched. The CDR3 reads CASSLTSGQINYEQYF. DNA for the CDR3: TGTGCCAGCAGCTTAACTTCGGGACAGATAAACTACGAGCAGTACTTC.

The chain uses TRBV10-1 and TRBJ2-1; D unresolved. Trimming removed 0 bases from V and 0 bases from J, with 9 bases in between. The CDR3 sequence is 16 residues long. CDR1 and CDR2 from the germline V gene are WNHNN and SYGVQD (reference sequence). The CDR3 nucleotides are TGCGCCAGCAGTGAGTCGAATATCGGCTCCTACAATGAGCAGTTCTTC. Translated: CASSESNIGSYNEQFF.

V and J are TRBV5-8 and TRBJ1-1; D not resolved. Trimming cost V 1 base and J 1 base, with 8 bases left between them. CDR3 size: 14 residues. The germline CDR1 and CDR2 sequences are SGHTS and YDEGEE. The CDR3, as DNA: TGTGCCAGCAGCTTGCTTTGGGGGAACACTGAAGCTTTCTTT. Amino acid sequence: CASSLLWGNTEAFF.

The chain links TRBV7-9 to TRBJ1-2; the match to TRBD1 covers 8 bases. The germline CDR1 and CDR2 sequences are SEHNR and FQNEAQ (reference sequence). The CDR3 length is 14 residues. With V trimmed by 4 bases and J by 4 bases, 5 bases remained unmatched. The CDR3 DNA sequence: TGTGCCAGCAGCTACGGACAGGGACTCTATGGCTACACCTTC. It is translated as CASSYGQGLYGYTF.

The chain couples TRBV30 to TRBJ1-6; tentative D call: TRBD1 (6 bases). Germline lookup yields CDR1 GTSNPN and CDR2 SVGIG (reference sequence). V was clipped by 4 bases and J by 8 bases, with 9 bases between them. The CDR3 has 12 residues. The DNA of the CDR3 is TGTGCCTGGACAGGGGAGTATTCACCCCTCCACTTT. It codes for CAWTGEYSPLHF.

A remark on this clone: At one of its ends the junction is not consistent with the germline gene, which may arise from a read error. The chain recombines TRBV6-5 with TRBJ1-5; 9 bases map to TRBD1. The CDR3 is made up of 15 amino acids. CDR1 is MNHEY and CDR2 is SVGAGI in the germline V gene. The CDR3, as DNA: TGTGCCAGCAGTACCGGGACAGGGCAAAATCAGCCCCAACATTTT. It translates to CASSTGTGQNQPQHF.

V gene TRBV10-3 combines with J gene TRBJ1-4; the D is unclear. Deletions cut 7 bases from V and 6 bases from J, with 12 bases between. The CDR3 runs to 13 residues. CDR1 and CDR2 from the germline V gene are ENHRY and SYGVKD. CDR3 amino acids: CAITEREDEKLFF. CDR3 DNA sequence: TGTGCCATCACGGAGAGGGAGGATGAAAAACTGTTTTTT.

The V call is TRBV2, the J call TRBJ1-2; D is ambiguous. This CDR3 has 11 amino acids. The germline CDR1 and CDR2 sequences are SNHLY and FYNNEI. Deletions cut 7 bases from V and 3 bases from J, with 6 bases between. As DNA, the CDR3 is TGTGCCAGCACCAAGGACTATGGCTACACCTTC. Encoded protein: CASTKDYGYTF.

A single count supports this clone. The rearrangement uses TRBV7-9 and TRBJ1-4; D remains unclear. CDR1 is SEHNR, CDR2 FQNEAQ, per germline (reference sequence). Trimming stripped 1 base from V and 0 bases from J, with 9 bases between. This CDR3 has 16 amino acids. The CDR3 spells CASSLGRTATNEKLFF. Here the CDR3 DNA reads TGTGCCAGCAGCTTAGGTCGGACTGCAACTAATGAAAAACTGTTTTTT. Full variable domain (rest looked up from reference TRBV7-9 and TRBJ1-4): DTGVSQNPRHKITKRGQNVTFRCDPISEHNRLYWYRQTLGQGPEFLTYFQNEAQLEKSRLLSDRFSAERPKGSFSTLEIQRTEQGDSAMYLCASSLGRTATNEKLFFGSGTQLSVL.

The rearrangement uses TRBV2 and TRBJ2-7; D may match TRBD1 or TRBD2 (5 bases each). Germline V lookup: CDR1 SNHLY, CDR2 FYNNEI. V was pared by 2 bases and J by 2 bases, with 13 bases between. The CDR3 consists of 15 residues. The CDR3 spells CASSESWDPAYEQYF. CDR3 sequence (DNA): TGTGCCAGCAGTGAATCGTGGGACCCGGCCTACGAGCAGTACTTC.

J is TRBJ1-1 and V is TRBV5-1, with no clear D. Looked up from germline, CDR1 is SGHRS and CDR2 is YFSETQ. V shed 0 bases and J shed 3 bases, with 9 bases lying between them. The CDR3 length is 14 residues. CDR3 coding DNA: TGCGCCAGCAGCTTGGAAGGGAGGGACACTGAAGCTTTCTTT. Its translation is CASSLEGRDTEAFF.

The rearrangement links TRBV11-3 to TRBJ2-1; D possibly corresponds to TRBD1 (6 bases). Germline CDR1 is SGHNT and CDR2 is YENEEA. CDR3 length: 16 amino acids. Trimming took 3 bases from V and 5 from J, leaving 17 bases between them. Written as DNA, the CDR3 is TGTGCCAGCAGCTTCGACGGGACAAAAAGTAACAATGAGCAGTTCTTC. This sequence encodes CASSFDGTKSNNEQFF.

The rearrangement uses TRBV9 and TRBJ2-1, with 8 positions matching TRBD2. This CDR3 has 16 residues. With 3 bases clipped from V and 0 bases from J, the junction kept 5 bases outside the gene matches. Germline CDR1 and CDR2: SGDLS and YYNGEE. The DNA for the CDR3 is TGTGCCAGCAGCGCCAGAAGCGGGAGCTCCTACAATGAGCAGTTCTTC. Amino acids: CASSARSGSSYNEQFF. Using reference TRBV9 and TRBJ2-1 for the parts outside the CDR3, the full variable domain is DSGVTQTPKHLITATGQRVTLRCSPRSGDLSVYWYQQSLDQGLQFLIQYYNGEERAKGNILERFSAQQFPDLHSELNLSSLELGDSALYFCASSARSGSSYNEQFFGPGTRLTVL.

This clone was counted a few times. This rearrangement joins TRBV7-9 to TRBJ2-6; tentatively, D is TRBD1 (6 bases). This CDR3 has 15 amino acids. Trimming left V 5 bases short and J 2 bases short, with 10 bases between. Germline assignment: CDR1 SEHNR and CDR2 FQNEAQ (reference sequence). The CDR3 here is CASSQGGPGANVLTF. The CDR3 DNA is TGTGCCAGCAGCCAAGGGGGACCTGGGGCCAACGTCCTGACTTTC.

The chain combines TRBV30 with TRBJ1-4, with D maybe TRBD1 (5 bases). Trimming took off 0 bases at V and 7 bases at J, with 12 bases between the two ends. The CDR3 sequence is 14 residues long. The germline V gene encodes CDR1 GTSNPN and CDR2 SVGIG (reference sequence). This chain's CDR3 is CAWSVGTSGEKLFF. The CDR3 nucleotides read TGTGCCTGGAGTGTCGGGACCAGTGGTGAAAAACTGTTTTTT.

This clone was seen once. The chain joins TRBV2 to TRBJ1-5; D is ambiguous. CDR1 SNHLY and CDR2 FYNNEI come from the germline V gene. The ends were cut back, 8 bases at V and 6 bases at J, with 11 bases in the middle. CDR3 size: 12 residues. Here the CDR3 DNA reads TGTGCCAGCTCCGTCGCGGGTCAGCCCCAGCATTTT. Translating gives CASSVAGQPQHF. The full variable domain, completed using reference TRBV2 and TRBJ1-5, is EPEVTQTPSHQVTQMGQEVILRCVPISNHLYFYWYRQILGQKVEFLVSFYNNEISEKSEIFDDQFSVERPDGSNFTLKIRSTKLEDSAMYFCASSVAGQPQHFGDGTRLSIL.

The CDR3 spells CSVESPGWNTEAFF. The CDR3 bases are TGCAGCGTTGAATCGCCGGGCTGGAACACTGAAGCTTTCTTT. The chain links TRBV29-1 to TRBJ1-1; unclear D gene. In germline, CDR1 is SQVTM, CDR2 ANQGSEA. CDR3 length: 14 residues. V was pared by 2 bases and J by 1 base, with 11 bases between.

Here the CDR3 DNA reads TGTGCCAGCAGTTTATCGTGGAACACTGAAGCTTTCTTT. Amino acid sequence: CASSLSWNTEAFF. The chain is built from TRBV6-5 and TRBJ1-1; D is ambiguous. CDR1 is MNHEY, CDR2 SVGAGI, per germline. The germline V and J ends were trimmed by 4 bases and 1 base, with 7 bases remaining between them. The CDR3 is 13 amino acids.

This clone was picked up a small number of times. This chain connects TRBV7-2 to TRBJ2-2, with D perhaps matching TRBD1 or TRBD2 (5 bases each). Germline CDR1 SGHTA, CDR2 FQGNSA. CDR3 size: 17 residues. V lost 0 bases to trimming and J lost 1 base, with 12 bases between them. The CDR3 DNA follows: TGTGCCAGCAGCTTAGCGATGGGGGATTTGAACACCGGGGAGCTGTTTTTT. Translation: CASSLAMGDLNTGELFF.

The DNA of the CDR3 is TGTGCCAGCAGCTTATATGCGGGGTACTCCGGGGAGCTGTTTTTT. It specifies CASSLYAGYSGELFF. This chain uses TRBV7-8 with TRBJ2-2, with D possibly being TRBD2 (6 bases). There are 15 residues in the CDR3. CDR1 and CDR2 (germline): SGHVS, FQNEAQ. Trimming left V 2 bases short and J 6 bases short, with 13 bases between.